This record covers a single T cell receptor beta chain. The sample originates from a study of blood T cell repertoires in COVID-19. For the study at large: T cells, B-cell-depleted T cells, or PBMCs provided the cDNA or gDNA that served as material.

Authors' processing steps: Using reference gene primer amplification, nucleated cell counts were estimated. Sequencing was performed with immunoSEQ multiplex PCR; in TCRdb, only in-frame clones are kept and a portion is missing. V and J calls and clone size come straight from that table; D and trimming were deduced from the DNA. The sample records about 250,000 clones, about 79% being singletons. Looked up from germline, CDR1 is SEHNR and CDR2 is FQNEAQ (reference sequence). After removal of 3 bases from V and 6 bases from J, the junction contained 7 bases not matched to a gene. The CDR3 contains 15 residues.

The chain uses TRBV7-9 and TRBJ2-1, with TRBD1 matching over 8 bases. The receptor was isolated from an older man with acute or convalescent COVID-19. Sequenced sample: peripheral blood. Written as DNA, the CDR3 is TGTGCCAGCAGCTTCTGGGACAGGTCCAGCAATGAGCAGTTCTTC. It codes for CASSFWDRSSNEQFF.